This TCR beta chain was profiled in a study of blood T cells in healthy people across ages. Combining a sample-barcoded 5' primer with a J-beta primer mix, a second PCR ran for roughly 7 to 12 cycles. Via MiXCR, TCRdb re-called the 5' RACE reads, giving one row per CDR3 protein. The data hold over a million distinct CDR3 sequences, with less than 50% observed a single time. After removal of 5 bases from V and 9 bases from J, the junction contained 9 bases not matched to a gene. Germline loops: CDR1 SGHTA, CDR2 FQGNSA. The CDR3 has 15 amino acids. The J gene is TRBJ2-1, the V gene TRBV7-2; TRBD2 matches at 11 bases. The sequenced material came from blood. This TCR came from a woman in her sixties in good health. The CDR3: CASSPLTSGKGEQFF. The CDR3 DNA reads as TGTGCCAGCAGCCCCTTGACTAGCGGGAAGGGTGAGCAGTTCTTC.